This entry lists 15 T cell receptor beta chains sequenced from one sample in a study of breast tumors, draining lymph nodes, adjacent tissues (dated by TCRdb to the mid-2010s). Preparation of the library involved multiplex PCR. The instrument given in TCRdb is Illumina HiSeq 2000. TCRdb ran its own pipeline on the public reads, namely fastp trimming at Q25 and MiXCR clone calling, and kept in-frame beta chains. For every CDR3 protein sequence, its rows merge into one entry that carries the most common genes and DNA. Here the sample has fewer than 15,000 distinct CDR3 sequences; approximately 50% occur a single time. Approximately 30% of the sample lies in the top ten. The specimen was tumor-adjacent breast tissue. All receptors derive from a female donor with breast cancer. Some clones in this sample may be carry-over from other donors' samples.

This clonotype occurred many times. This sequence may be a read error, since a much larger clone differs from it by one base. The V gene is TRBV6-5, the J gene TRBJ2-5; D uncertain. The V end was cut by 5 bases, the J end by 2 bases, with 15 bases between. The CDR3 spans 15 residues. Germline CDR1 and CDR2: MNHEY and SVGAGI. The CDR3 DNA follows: TGTGCCAGCAGTCATCAAAGAGGCCTACAAGAGACCCAGTACTTC. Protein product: CASSHQRGLQETQYF.

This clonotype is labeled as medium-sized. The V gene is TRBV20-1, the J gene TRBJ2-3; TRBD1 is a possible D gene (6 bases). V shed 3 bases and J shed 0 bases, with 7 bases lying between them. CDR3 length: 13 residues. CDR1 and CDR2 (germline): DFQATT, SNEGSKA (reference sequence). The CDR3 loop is CSASQGSTDTQYF. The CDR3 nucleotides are TGCAGTGCTAGCCAGGGGAGCACAGATACGCAGTATTTT.

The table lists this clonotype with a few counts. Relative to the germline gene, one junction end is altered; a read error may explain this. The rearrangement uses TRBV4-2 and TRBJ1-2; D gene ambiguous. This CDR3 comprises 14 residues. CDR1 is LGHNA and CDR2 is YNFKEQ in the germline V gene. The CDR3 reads CAGSLDPPNYGYTF. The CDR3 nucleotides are TGTGCCGGCAGCTTGGACCCGCCTAACTATGGCTACACCTTC.

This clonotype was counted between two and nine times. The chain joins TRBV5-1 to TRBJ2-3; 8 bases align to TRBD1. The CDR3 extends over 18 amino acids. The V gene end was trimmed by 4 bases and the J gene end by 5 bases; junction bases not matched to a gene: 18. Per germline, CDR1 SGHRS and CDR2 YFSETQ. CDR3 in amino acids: CASSPGLITGGTEDTQYF. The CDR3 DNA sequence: TGCGCCAGCAGCCCTGGGCTTATTACAGGGGGGACTGAAGATACGCAGTATTTT.

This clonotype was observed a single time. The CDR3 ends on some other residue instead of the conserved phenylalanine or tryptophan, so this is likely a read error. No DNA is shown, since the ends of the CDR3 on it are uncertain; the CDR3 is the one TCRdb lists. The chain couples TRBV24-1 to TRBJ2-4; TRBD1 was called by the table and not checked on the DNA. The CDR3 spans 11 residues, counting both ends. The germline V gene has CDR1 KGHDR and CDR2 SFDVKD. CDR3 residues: CATSDIEERTG.

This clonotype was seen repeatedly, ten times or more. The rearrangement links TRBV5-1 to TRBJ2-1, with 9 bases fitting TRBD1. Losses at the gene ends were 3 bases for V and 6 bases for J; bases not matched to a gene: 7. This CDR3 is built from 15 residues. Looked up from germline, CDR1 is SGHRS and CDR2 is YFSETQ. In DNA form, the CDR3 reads TGCGCCAGCAGCTCCACAGGGGGCGAGCTCAATGAGCAGTTCTTC. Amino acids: CASSSTGGELNEQFF.

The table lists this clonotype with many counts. CDR3 in DNA: TGTGCCAGCAGCTCCCGCCCCTACGAGCAGTACTTC. It translates to CASSSRPYEQYF. The chain recombines TRBV11-2 with TRBJ2-7; the D is unclear. The CDR3 is made up of 12 amino acids. V was shortened by 4 bases and J by 2 bases, with 6 bases between the two germline ends. Germline V CDR1 and CDR2: SGHAT, FQNNGV.

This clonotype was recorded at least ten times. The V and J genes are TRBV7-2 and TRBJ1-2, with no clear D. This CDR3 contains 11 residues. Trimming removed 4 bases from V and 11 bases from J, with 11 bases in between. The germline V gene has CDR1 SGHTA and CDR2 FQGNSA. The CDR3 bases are TGTGCCAGCAGCTCCCCCGACCCTTACACCTTC. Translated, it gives CASSSPDPYTF.

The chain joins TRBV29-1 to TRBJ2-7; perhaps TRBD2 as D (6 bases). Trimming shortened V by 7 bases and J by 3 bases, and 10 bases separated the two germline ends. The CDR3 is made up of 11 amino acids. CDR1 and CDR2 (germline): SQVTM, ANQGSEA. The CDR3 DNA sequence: TGCAGCGGCGGGACGGACTACGAGCAGTACTTC. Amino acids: CSGGTDYEQYF.

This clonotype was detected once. CDR3 residues: CASSLARETQHF. The CDR3 nucleotides read TGTGCCAGCAGCTTAGCCAGGGAGACCCAGCATTTT. The V and J genes are TRBV7-2 and TRBJ1-5, with a weak D call TRBD1 (5 bases). The CDR3 is made up of 12 amino acids. Germline V gene lookup returns CDR1 SGHTA and CDR2 FQGNSA. Trimming shortened V by 0 bases and J by 11 bases, and 8 bases separated the two germline ends.

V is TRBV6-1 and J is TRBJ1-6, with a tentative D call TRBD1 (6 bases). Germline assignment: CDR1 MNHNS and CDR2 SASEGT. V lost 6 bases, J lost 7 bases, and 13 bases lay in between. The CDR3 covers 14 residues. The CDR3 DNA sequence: TGTGCCAGCAGCGCGGGACACTTAAATTCACCCCTCCACTTT. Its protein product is CASSAGHLNSPLHF.

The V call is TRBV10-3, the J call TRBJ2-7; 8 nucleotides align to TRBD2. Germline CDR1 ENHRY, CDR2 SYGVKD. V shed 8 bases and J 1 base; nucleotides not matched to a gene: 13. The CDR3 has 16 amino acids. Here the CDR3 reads CAIAEREYGESYEQYF. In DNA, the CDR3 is TGTGCCATCGCAGAGCGGGAGTATGGGGAGTCCTACGAGCAGTACTTC.

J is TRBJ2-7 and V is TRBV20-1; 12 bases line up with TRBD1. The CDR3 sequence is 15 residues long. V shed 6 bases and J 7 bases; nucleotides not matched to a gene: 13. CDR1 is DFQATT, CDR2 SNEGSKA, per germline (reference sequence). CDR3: CSASSGGQGAREQYF. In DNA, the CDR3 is TGCAGTGCCAGCAGCGGGGGACAGGGGGCGCGGGAGCAGTACTTC.

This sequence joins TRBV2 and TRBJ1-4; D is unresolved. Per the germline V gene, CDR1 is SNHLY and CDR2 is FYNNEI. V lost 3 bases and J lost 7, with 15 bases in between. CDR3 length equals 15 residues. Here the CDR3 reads CASSESGIAGEKLFF. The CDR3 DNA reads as TGTGCCAGCAGTGAGTCGGGGATTGCCGGTGAAAAACTGTTTTTT.

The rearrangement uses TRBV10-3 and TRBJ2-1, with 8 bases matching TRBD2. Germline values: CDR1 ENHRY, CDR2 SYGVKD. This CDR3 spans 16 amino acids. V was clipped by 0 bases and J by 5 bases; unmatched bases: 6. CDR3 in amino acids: CAISESVAGGHNEQFF. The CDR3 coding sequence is TGTGCCATCAGTGAGTCGGTTGCGGGAGGTCACAATGAGCAGTTCTTC.